The 30 T cell receptor beta chains given below trace back to one sample, sequenced in a study of blood T cell repertoires in COVID-19. Sequencing was performed with immunoSEQ multiplex PCR; in TCRdb, only in-frame clones are kept and a portion is missing. The table records fewer than 350,000 clones, roughly 90% of them present only once. Sequencing was performed on peripheral blood. These receptors were obtained from a woman under 40 with COVID-19, enrolled during active disease.

The chain links TRBV28 to TRBJ2-7, with 12 bases matching TRBD2. Germline lookup yields CDR1 MDHEN and CDR2 SYDVKM. The CDR3 extends over 17 amino acids. V lost 4 bases, J lost 1 base, and 8 bases stayed unmatched. The CDR3 protein is CASSSILTSGGSYEQYF. CDR3 nucleotides: TGTGCCAGCAGTTCTATTCTCACTAGCGGGGGGTCCTACGAGCAGTACTTC. Using reference TRBV28 and TRBJ2-7 for the parts outside the CDR3, the full variable domain is DVKVTQSSRYLVKRTGEKVFLECVQDMDHENMFWYRQDPGLGLRLIYFSYDVKMKEKGDIPEGYSVSREKKERFSLILESASTNQTSMYLCASSSILTSGGSYEQYFGPGTRLTVT.

The V gene is TRBV2, the J gene TRBJ2-5; D remains unclear. Trimming shortened V by 8 bases and J by 5 bases, and 3 bases separated the two germline ends. The CDR3 spans 9 residues. In germline, CDR1 is SNHLY, CDR2 FYNNEI. The CDR3 loop reads CASGETQYF. DNA of the CDR3: TGTGCCAGCGGCGAGACCCAGTACTTC. Using reference TRBV2 and TRBJ2-5 for the parts outside the CDR3, the full variable domain is EPEVTQTPSHQVTQMGQEVILRCVPISNHLYFYWYRQILGQKVEFLVSFYNNEISEKSEIFDDQFSVERPDGSNFTLKIRSTKLEDSAMYFCASGETQYFGPGTRLLVL.

V is TRBV7-9 and J is TRBJ2-1, with unresolved D. Germline V lookup: CDR1 SEHNR, CDR2 FQNEAQ (reference sequence). Between the trimmed V and J ends, which lost 1 base and 3 bases, there was a span of 4 bases. The CDR3 sequence is 13 residues long. The CDR3 coding sequence is TGTGCCAGCAGCTTAGACGGCTACAATGAGCAGTTCTTC. Amino acid sequence: CASSLDGYNEQFF.

The chain combines TRBV27 with TRBJ2-7, with a weak D call TRBD2 (5 bases). There are 12 residues in the CDR3. The germline CDR1 and CDR2 sequences are MNHEY and SMNVEV (reference sequence). V was pared by 6 bases and J by 5 bases, with 11 bases between. As DNA, the CDR3 is TGTGCCAGCAGCGCTAGAGGGCACGAGCAGTACTTC. Translated: CASSARGHEQYF.

V gene TRBV4-1 combines with J gene TRBJ2-5; 8 nucleotides match TRBD1. This CDR3 has 14 amino acids. The germline CDR1 and CDR2 sequences are MGHRA and YSYEKL. J gave up 9 bases and V 0 bases, and 6 bases lay outside the gene matches. Written as DNA, the CDR3 is TGCGCCAGCAGCCAAGAACAGGGGGTGAGTGCCCAGTACTTC. Translated: CASSQEQGVSAQYF.

The chain has TRBV3-1 (or the pseudogene TRBV3-2) and TRBJ1-6; TRBD1 agrees at 8 bases. With 5 bases clipped from V and 9 bases from J, the junction kept 6 bases outside the gene matches. Looked up from germline, CDR1 is LGHDT and CDR2 is YNNKEL (reference sequence). This CDR3 has 14 amino acids. The CDR3 loop is CASSLRTGSSPLHF. CDR3 nucleotides: TGTGCCAGCAGCTTAAGGACAGGGAGTTCACCCCTCCACTTT.

This rearrangement joins TRBV5-1 to TRBJ2-3; D may be TRBD1 (6 bases). The CDR3 is made up of 13 amino acids. V lost 3 bases and J lost 3, with 8 bases in between. Looked up from germline, CDR1 is SGHRS and CDR2 is YFSETQ. The CDR3 coding sequence is TGCGCCAGCAGCTCTACAGGGACAGATACGCAGTATTTT. Translation gives CASSSTGTDTQYF.

The genes are TRBV24-1 and TRBJ1-5, with TRBD1 matching over 9 bases. CDR1 is KGHDR and CDR2 is SFDVKD in the germline V gene. This CDR3 spans 16 amino acids. Trimming at V came to 3 bases and at J to 3 bases, leaving 5 bases not matched to a gene. The CDR3 DNA reads TGTGCCACCAGTGATCGTAGGACAGGGGCCAATCAGCCCCAGCATTTT. Encoded protein: CATSDRRTGANQPQHF.

The chain is built from TRBV19 and TRBJ1-5; TRBD1 matches 11 bases. CDR3 length equals 15 residues. Germline V gives CDR1 LNHDA, CDR2 SQIVND (reference sequence). V lost 7 bases and J lost 7; bases outside the gene matches: 9. The CDR3 spells CASNPDRGHRQPQHF. The DNA for the CDR3 is TGTGCCAGTAACCCGGACAGGGGGCATAGGCAGCCCCAGCATTTT.

The chain is built from TRBV29-1 and TRBJ2-1; unclear D gene. Germline loops: CDR1 SQVTM, CDR2 ANQGSEA. The CDR3 covers 11 residues. V dropped 3 bases and J dropped 12 bases, with 12 bases sitting between them. CDR3 DNA sequence: TGCAGCGTTGATTTGGCCATTGGGCAGTTCTTC. Translating gives CSVDLAIGQFF.

This sequence joins TRBV18 and TRBJ1-5; 8 bases are a match to TRBD1. The CDR3 totals 14 residues. The germline V gene encodes CDR1 KGHSH and CDR2 LQKENI. V gave up 4 bases and J gave up 4 bases; unmatched junction bases: 3. CDR3 region: CASSLGTGNQPQHF. CDR3 in DNA: TGTGCCAGCTCACTAGGGACAGGTAATCAGCCCCAGCATTTT.

The chain couples TRBV5-1 to TRBJ1-1, with D possibly being TRBD1 (6 bases). The CDR3 has 13 amino acids. The germline gives CDR1 SGHRS, CDR2 YFSETQ. Trimming left V 3 bases short and J 8 bases short, with 14 bases between. CDR3 region: CASSSELGTEAFF. The CDR3 nucleotides are TGCGCCAGCAGCTCGGAGTTGGGGACAGAAGCTTTCTTT. The variable domain in full, with the rest retrieved from reference TRBV5-1 and TRBJ1-1, is KAGVTQTPRYLIKTRGQQVTLSCSPISGHRSVSWYQQTPGQGLQFLFEYFSETQRNKGNFPGRFSGRQFSNSRSEMNVSTLELGDSALYLCASSSELGTEAFFGQGTRLTVV.

The CDR3 region has the DNA TGTGCCAGCAGCTTAGTCGGGACACAAAGCAATCAGCCCCAGCATTTT. This codes for CASSLVGTQSNQPQHF. The rearrangement links TRBV7-2 to TRBJ1-5, with D perhaps matching TRBD1 (6 bases). CDR3 size: 16 residues. Germline lookup yields CDR1 SGHTA and CDR2 FQGNSA. V lost 1 base and J 1 base, leaving 11 bases between the germline ends.

The V call is TRBV5-1, the J call TRBJ1-6, with TRBD1 as a possible D gene (5 bases). The length of the CDR3 is 16 residues. Trimming took off 0 bases at V and 9 bases at J, with 16 bases between the two ends. Germline loops: CDR1 SGHRS, CDR2 YFSETQ. Here the CDR3 reads CASSLGQRAIGSPLHF. The CDR3 region has the DNA TGCGCCAGCAGCTTGGGACAGCGGGCGATCGGTTCACCCCTCCACTTT.

This chain joins TRBV4-2 and TRBJ2-7; D possibly corresponds to TRBD1 (5 bases). Germline V gene data show CDR1 as LGHNA and CDR2 as YNFKEQ. The CDR3 covers 15 residues. V gave up 0 bases and J gave up 4 bases, with 13 bases separating them. The CDR3: CASSQDISGRYEQYF. For the CDR3, the DNA is TGTGCCAGCAGCCAAGATATTTCAGGGCGGTACGAGCAGTACTTC.

V usage is TRBV6-5 and J usage is TRBJ1-2; D is unclear. The CDR3 has 14 amino acids. Germline-derived CDR1 and CDR2 are MNHEY and SVGAGI. Trimming removed 2 bases at V and 1 base at J, with 8 bases between. The CDR3 protein is CASSYRGDNYGYTF. In DNA, the CDR3 is TGTGCCAGCAGTTACAGAGGAGATAACTATGGCTACACCTTC.

The chain combines TRBV5-1 with TRBJ2-3, with unresolved D. CDR3 length equals 13 residues. Trimming stripped 4 bases from V and 6 bases from J, with 12 bases between. Germline lookup yields CDR1 SGHRS and CDR2 YFSETQ. CDR3 in DNA: TGCGCCAGCAGCCGAGTCCCCGAGGATACGCAGTATTTT. It specifies CASSRVPEDTQYF.

The rearrangement joins TRBV4-1 to TRBJ2-2, with 7 bases aligning to TRBD2. The junction had 11 bases not matched to a gene; V was cut back by 8 bases and J by 2 bases. Germline V gives CDR1 MGHRA, CDR2 YSYEKL. CDR3 length: 16 residues. The CDR3 nucleotides are TGCGCCAGCGGCAGACTAGCCGTAACAAACACCGGGGAGCTGTTTTTT. It encodes CASGRLAVTNTGELFF.

The V and J genes are TRBV7-8 and TRBJ2-7; 12 bases align to TRBD2. Germline V gene sequence: CDR1 SGHVS, CDR2 FQNEAQ. The V segment lost 3 bases and the J segment 3 bases; nucleotides outside the gene matches: 0. The length of the CDR3 is 14 residues. CDR3 residues: CASSLTSGGYEQYF. CDR3 DNA: TGTGCCAGCAGCTTGACTAGCGGGGGCTACGAGCAGTACTTC.

The V and J genes are TRBV4-1 and TRBJ1-2, with no clear D. Per the germline V gene, CDR1 is MGHRA and CDR2 is YSYEKL. The CDR3 runs to 15 residues. Trimming removed 0 bases from V and 3 bases from J, with 11 bases in between. The CDR3 sequence is CASSQEEGTHYGYTF. The DNA of the CDR3 is TGCGCCAGCAGCCAAGAGGAGGGCACACACTATGGCTACACCTTC.

As concerns this clone: Different DNA sequences within this sample yield the same CDR3. This rearrangement joins TRBV5-1 to TRBJ1-1; a weak D match, TRBD1 (6 bases). Germline V gene data show CDR1 as SGHRS and CDR2 as YFSETQ. Trimming stripped 1 base from V and 5 bases from J, with 15 bases between. CDR3 length: 15 amino acids. The CDR3 here is CASSLLQGSGTEAFF. CDR3 nucleotides: TGCGCCAGCAGCTTGTTACAGGGCAGTGGAACTGAAGCTTTCTTT.

The rearrangement joins TRBV7-9 to TRBJ2-7; D is possibly TRBD2 (6 bases). Germline-derived CDR1 and CDR2 are SEHNR and FQNEAQ (reference sequence). Trimming shortened V by 8 bases and J by 0 bases, and 11 bases separated the two germline ends. The CDR3 runs to 13 residues. CDR3 bases: TGTGCCAGCTCCCTAGCGAACTCCTACGAGCAGTACTTC. Amino acid sequence: CASSLANSYEQYF. The full variable domain, completed using reference TRBV7-9 and TRBJ2-7, is DTGVSQNPRHKITKRGQNVTFRCDPISEHNRLYWYRQTLGQGPEFLTYFQNEAQLEKSRLLSDRFSAERPKGSFSTLEIQRTEQGDSAMYLCASSLANSYEQYFGPGTRLTVT.

This clone was seen just once. This sequence joins TRBV6-6 and TRBJ2-5; D possibly corresponds to TRBD1 (5 bases). V lost 7 bases and J 3 bases, leaving 12 bases between the germline ends. This CDR3 is 13 amino acids long. Germline assignment: CDR1 MNHNY and CDR2 SVGAGI (reference sequence). The CDR3 region is CASKGLVEETQYF. The CDR3 DNA follows: TGTGCCAGCAAGGGGTTAGTGGAAGAGACCCAGTACTTC.

The rearrangement joins TRBV27 to TRBJ2-7; TRBD2 matches at 8 bases. This CDR3 comprises 13 residues. V dropped 4 bases and J dropped 6; count of bases not matched to a gene: 5. Looked up from germline, CDR1 is MNHEY and CDR2 is SMNVEV (reference sequence). CDR3 coding DNA: TGTGCCAGCAGTTCCAGCGGGGGATTCGAGCAGTACTTC. This encodes CASSSSGGFEQYF.

CDR3 bases: TGTGCCAGCAGCCAAGATTTAGCGGGGGGCCTGTTCTTC. This sequence encodes CASSQDLAGGLFF. This chain links TRBV3-1 (or the pseudogene TRBV3-2) with TRBJ2-1, with 10 positions matching TRBD2. This CDR3 contains 13 residues. The V and J ends lost 0 bases and 15 bases, in that order; junction bases with no gene match: 5. CDR1 LGHDT and CDR2 YNNKEL come from the germline V gene (reference sequence).

The rearrangement joins TRBV7-9 to TRBJ1-4; D unresolved. The CDR3 sequence is 10 residues long. Trimming shortened V by 3 bases and J by 13 bases, and 6 bases separated the two germline ends. CDR1 and CDR2 (germline): SEHNR, FQNEAQ (reference sequence). CDR3 residues: CASSLGGLFF. CDR3 DNA sequence: TGTGCCAGCAGCTTGGGAGGACTGTTTTTT.

The rearrangement links TRBV7-9 to TRBJ2-5; D unclear. The CDR3 is 14 residues long. Trimming cost V 5 bases and J 4 bases, with 14 bases left between them. In germline, CDR1 is SEHNR, CDR2 FQNEAQ (reference sequence). The CDR3 sequence: CASSPAELVETQYF. The CDR3 nucleotides read TGTGCCAGCAGCCCCGCCGAGTTGGTAGAGACCCAGTACTTC.

This rearrangement joins TRBV19 to TRBJ1-1; a possible D gene is TRBD1 (5 bases). The CDR3 consists of 15 residues. Germline CDR1 reads LNHDA; CDR2 reads SQIVND (reference sequence). The V end lost 5 bases, the J end lost 0 bases, and 13 bases lay between the germline ends. CDR3 amino acids: CASSPRQFMNTEAFF. CDR3 coding DNA: TGTGCCAGTAGTCCCCGACAGTTCATGAACACTGAAGCTTTCTTT. Full variable domain (remainder filled in from reference TRBV19 and TRBJ1-1): DGGITQSPKYLFRKEGQNVTLSCEQNLNHDAMYWYRQDPGQGLRLIYYSQIVNDFQKGDIAEGYSVSREKKESFPLTVTSAQKNPTAFYLCASSPRQFMNTEAFFGQGTRLTVV.

The chain recombines TRBV5-4 with TRBJ2-7; perhaps TRBD2 as D (5 bases). CDR1 and CDR2 from the germline V gene are SGHNT and YYREEE (reference sequence). The CDR3 spans 15 residues. Trimming shortened V by 4 bases and J by 2 bases, and 16 bases separated the two germline ends. CDR3 amino acids: CASSPGPAVTYEQYF. The CDR3 bases are TGTGCCAGCAGCCCTGGGCCAGCGGTGACCTACGAGCAGTACTTC.

The gene calls are TRBV6-5 and TRBJ2-3; 7 positions agree with TRBD2. V shed 2 bases, J shed 5 bases, and the junction held 7 bases outside the gene matches. Per the germline V gene, CDR1 is MNHEY and CDR2 is SVGAGI. The CDR3 is 15 amino acids. CDR3 sequence (DNA): TGTGCCAGCAGTTACGGCGGGGGACGCGTAGATACGCAGTATTTT. Its translation is CASSYGGGRVDTQYF.